This T cell receptor (beta chain) emerged from a study of ipilimumab plus nivolumab after autologous stem cell transplantation. Study-wide background: The myeloma group: high-risk transplant-naive, or relapse within 3 years after first autologous transplant.

Profiled with immunoSEQ multiplex PCR; TCRdb holds only in-frame clones, not every one. Counted here are about 10,000 clones, about 72% occurring once; the ten biggest clones make up roughly 19%. V was pared by 4 bases and J by 2 bases, with 8 bases between. The CDR3 consists of 13 residues. The germline CDR1 and CDR2 sequences are SQVTM and ANQGSEA. The sequenced sample was PBMCs, obtained in a trial of ipilimumab plus nivolumab as post-transplant consolidation. This rearrangement joins TRBV29-1 to TRBJ2-2; D unclear. The receptor was isolated from a female donor with multiple myeloma. The DNA for the CDR3 is TGCAGCGTTGGGACGGAAAACACCGGGGAGCTGTTTTTT. Protein: CSVGTENTGELFF.